This TCR beta chain comes out of a study of cytomegalovirus exposure and HLA in healthy donors. Study as a whole: T cells numbering around 200 million yielded more than 95 million unique TCR beta sequences in an earlier analysis. Regarding the study as a whole: In an earlier analysis, in approximately 630 donors, most V segments appeared productive either ~87% or ~30% of the time. Common viral pathogens seemed to be connected with several of the most significant clusters, according to a later analysis. The study recorded 150 to 200 TCR beta chains that were cytomegalovirus-associated.

About this clone: What it binds is unknown.

The ends lost 5 bases at V and 5 bases at J; junction bases unmatched: 9. Germline V lookup: CDR1 LGHNA, CDR2 YNFKEQ. The CDR3 sequence is 16 residues long. PCR involved 60 Vbeta and 13 Jbeta primers. The table came from immunoSEQ multiplex PCR; TCRdb's copy has only in-frame clones and leaves some out. The sample lists around 92,000 clones, 65% to 75% occurring once. The rearrangement uses TRBV4-2 and TRBJ2-1; 10 nucleotides agree with TRBD1. The sequenced sample consisted of PBMCs. The receptor was derived from a woman in her 70s in good health and CMV-seropositive. In nucleotides, the CDR3 is TGTGCCAGCAGCGGAGGCGGGACAGGGGCCCACAATGAGCAGTTCTTC. Residues: CASSGGGTGAHNEQFF.